These T cell receptor beta chains were read from a single sample in a study of T cell repertoires in cytomegalovirus infection. TCRdb processed the reads anew with MiXCR; each CDR3 protein has one entry. The table includes around 230,000 distinct CDR3 sequences, around 40% detected once. For these TCRs, the target antigens are not known. The sequences come from CD8+ T cells from cultured PBMCs, collected from culture after CMV antigen stimulation. These receptor sequences come from a human donor in good health (CMV status not recorded). Some clones in this sample may be carry-over from other donors' samples. CDR3s include the opening cysteine and the closing phenylalanine or tryptophan. A D gene is named only where the DNA matches it firmly. A row's size may be missing; if present it is once, few, many or a size class.

v_call	j_call	d_call	clone_size	cdr3_aa	cdr3_nt
TRBV27	TRBJ2-1	TRBD2	.	CASSSGLAGFEQFF	TGTGCCAGCAGTTCTGGACTAGCGGGGTTTGAGCAGTTCTTC
TRBV28	TRBJ2-1	.	few	CASSYREQFF	TGTGCCAGCAGTTATCGCGAGCAGTTCTTC
TRBV6-1	TRBJ2-7	.	once	CASRSFSGSRDEQYF	TGTGCCAGCAGGTCCTTCTCAGGGTCGAGAGACGAGCAGTACTTC
TRBV11-2	TRBJ2-1	.	.	CASSFEHGSRNEQFF	TGTGCCAGCAGCTTTGAGCATGGCTCCCGTAATGAGCAGTTCTTC
TRBV27	TRBJ2-3	TRBD2	.	CASSPGGESTDTQYF	TGTGCCAGCAGTCCCGGGGGGGAGAGCACAGATACGCAGTATTTT
TRBV29-1	TRBJ1-1	TRBD1	.	CSVGTGNLNTEAFF	TGCAGCGTTGGGACAGGGAACTTGAACACTGAAGCTTTCTTT
TRBV27	TRBJ2-2	.	.	CASVDSNTGELFF	TGTGCCAGCGTCGATAGTAACACCGGGGAGCTGTTTTTT
TRBV6-5	TRBJ2-5	TRBD2	.	CASKEERGTQETQYF	TGTGCCAGCAAGGAAGAGCGGGGGACCCAAGAGACCCAGTACTTC
TRBV7-2	TRBJ1-1	TRBD1	.	CASSLFGQGTAFF	TGTGCCAGCAGCTTGTTCGGACAGGGGACGGCTTTCTTT
TRBV6-2/TRBV6-3	TRBJ2-3	TRBD2	.	CASSKREETDTQYF	TGTGCCAGCAGTAAGCGGGAGGAAACAGATACGCAGTATTTT
TRBV4-1	TRBJ2-3	.	once	CASSQEGVLQSADTQYF	TGCGCCAGCAGCCAAGAAGGTGTCTTACAATCGGCGGATACGCAGTATTTT
TRBV28	TRBJ1-2	.	.	CASSLPGARDGYTF	TGTGCCAGCAGTTTACCAGGGGCGCGGGATGGCTACACCTTC
TRBV12-3/TRBV12-4	TRBJ2-2	.	.	CASSFGRVTGELFF	TGTGCCAGCAGTTTTGGGCGTGTCACCGGGGAGCTGTTTTTT
TRBV27	TRBJ1-1	TRBD1	.	CASSGRTGNTEAFF	TGTGCCAGCAGTGGGAGGACAGGGAACACTGAAGCTTTCTTT
TRBV7-4	TRBJ2-7	TRBD2	.	CASSSVGGSSIHEQYF	TGTGCCAGCAGCTCCGTGGGCGGGAGTAGTATCCACGAGCAGTACTTC
TRBV27	TRBJ1-5	.	.	CASSLTRTRGNQPQHF	TGTGCCAGCAGCCTTACCAGGACTAGAGGCAATCAGCCCCAGCATTTT
TRBV9	TRBJ2-7	.	.	CASSPQGGSSYEQYF	TGTGCCAGCAGCCCCCAAGGTGGCAGCTCCTACGAGCAGTACTTC
TRBV14	TRBJ2-1	.	.	CASSHATHNEQFF	TGTGCCAGCAGCCACGCGACCCATAATGAGCAGTTCTTC
TRBV10-2	TRBJ1-2	.	many	CASSEWAETFYGYTF	TGCGCCAGCAGTGAATGGGCAGAGACCTTCTATGGCTACACCTTC
TRBV2	TRBJ2-7	.	.	CASSEKRRVGSYEQYF	TGTGCCAGCAGTGAGAAAAGGCGGGTCGGCTCCTACGAGCAGTACTTC
TRBV7-9	TRBJ1-1	.	few	CASSLVPGPRGNTEAFF	TGTGCCAGCAGCTTAGTTCCGGGCCCAAGGGGGAACACTGAAGCTTTCTTT
TRBV20-1	TRBJ1-2	TRBD1	once	CSADGTGAFFNYGYTF	TGCAGTGCTGATGGGACAGGGGCCTTCTTCAACTATGGCTACACCTTC
TRBV4-2	TRBJ2-1	TRBD2	.	CASSQVGSGRNNEQFF	TGTGCCAGCAGCCAAGTGGGGAGCGGGAGAAACAATGAGCAGTTCTTC
TRBV7-9	TRBJ1-2	.	many	CASSQGDPGDFNYGYTF	TGTGCCAGCAGCCAGGGCGATCCAGGAGACTTCAACTATGGCTACACCTTC
TRBV4-2	TRBJ2-2	.	few	CASSQEEENTGELFF	TGTGCCAGCAGCCAAGAAGAGGAGAACACCGGGGAGCTGTTTTTT
TRBV27	TRBJ2-1	TRBD2	.	CASRTEREYNNEQFF	TGTGCCAGCAGAACCGAGCGGGAGTATAACAATGAGCAGTTCTTC
TRBV7-9	TRBJ2-1	.	few	CASSTQDSRSENEQFF	TGTGCCAGCAGCACACAGGACAGCCGCTCCGAAAATGAGCAGTTCTTC
TRBV14	TRBJ2-1	TRBD2	few	CASSKLAGESYNEQFF	TGTGCCAGCAGCAAACTAGCGGGAGAGTCCTACAATGAGCAGTTCTTC
TRBV27	TRBJ2-6	.	.	CASSFWASGANVLTF	TGTGCCAGCAGTTTTTGGGCCTCTGGGGCCAACGTCCTGACTTTC
TRBV7-3	TRBJ2-1	TRBD2	.	CASSFGGVDYNEQFF	TGTGCCAGCAGCTTCGGGGGGGTCGACTACAATGAGCAGTTCTTC
TRBV11-2	TRBJ2-3	.	.	CASSLVGARDTLYF	TGTGCCAGCAGCTTGGTGGGGGCGCGGGATACGCTGTATTTT
TRBV11-2	TRBJ1-4	.	many	CASSQGLGSMNEKLFF	TGTGCCAGCAGCCAAGGTCTGGGCTCGATGAATGAAAAACTGTTTTTT
TRBV11-2	TRBJ2-1	.	.	CASSFWTDNEQFF	TGTGCCAGCAGCTTTTGGACTGACAATGAGCAGTTCTTC
TRBV7-4	TRBJ2-3	TRBD2	.	CASSTSGGATDTQYF	TGTGCCAGCAGCACTAGCGGGGGGGCAACAGATACGCAGTATTTT
TRBV7-9	TRBJ2-3	TRBD2	.	CASSLGTSQDTQYF	TGTGCCAGCAGCCTCGGGACTAGCCAAGATACGCAGTATTTT
TRBV4-1	TRBJ2-7	TRBD2	.	CASSQASGGISYEQYF	TGCGCCAGCAGCCAAGCTAGCGGGGGGATCTCCTACGAGCAGTACTTC
TRBV7-6	TRBJ1-1	.	many	CASSRWGGEGGTEAFF	TGTGCCAGCAGCCGTTGGGGGGGCGAGGGTGGCACTGAAGCTTTCTTT
TRBV5-1	TRBJ2-3	.	.	CASMTGVTDTQYF	TGCGCCAGCATGACGGGTGTCACAGATACGCAGTATTTT
TRBV27	TRBJ2-7	TRBD1	many	CASSLGTGGFYEQYF	TGTGCCAGCAGTTTGGGGACAGGGGGTTTTTACGAGCAGTACTTC
TRBV7-3	TRBJ1-3	.	once	CASSARSGVGNTIYF	TGTGCCAGCAGCGCCCGCTCGGGGGTCGGAAACACCATATATTTT
TRBV4-2	TRBJ2-2	TRBD1	many	CASSQALGGQGENGELFF	TGTGCCAGCAGCCAAGCCTTAGGGGGACAGGGTGAAAACGGGGAGCTGTTTTTT
TRBV12-3/TRBV12-4	TRBJ1-2	.	.	CASTLNLGGYTF	TGTGCCAGCACCCTCAACCTTGGGGGCTACACCTTC
TRBV7-9	TRBJ2-7	.	.	CASSSPAGDPYEQYF	TGTGCCAGCAGCTCCCCCGCAGGGGACCCCTACGAGCAGTACTTC
TRBV7-3	TRBJ2-1	.	.	CASSSNSYNEQFF	TGTGCCAGCAGCTCCAACTCCTACAATGAGCAGTTCTTC
TRBV15	TRBJ1-4	TRBD1	.	CATSRGNRGLDEKLFF	TGTGCCACCAGCAGAGGGAACAGGGGGCTTGATGAAAAACTGTTTTTT
TRBV20-1	TRBJ1-2	TRBD1	few	CSATFWDRGHARLNYGYTF	TGCAGTGCTACTTTCTGGGACAGGGGCCATGCGAGGCTTAACTATGGCTACACCTTC
TRBV11-2	TRBJ2-1	TRBD2	many	CASSERASGRGNEQFF	TGTGCCAGCAGCGAGCGGGCTAGCGGGAGAGGCAATGAGCAGTTCTTC
TRBV6-1	TRBJ1-1	.	.	CASIKKGKAEAFF	TGTGCCAGCATTAAGAAGGGGAAAGCTGAAGCTTTCTTT
TRBV7-9	TRBJ1-2	.	few	CASSHPPEQRTNYGYTF	TGTGCCAGCAGCCACCCTCCCGAACAGAGAACTAACTATGGCTACACCTTC
TRBV4-2	TRBJ2-5	.	.	CASSQKGAQYF	TGTGCCAGCAGCCAGAAGGGGGCCCAGTACTTC
TRBV7-9	TRBJ2-7	TRBD1	few	CASSSSRPGTGSRPYEQYF	TGTGCCAGCAGCTCCTCCCGTCCCGGGACAGGGTCGAGGCCCTACGAGCAGTACTTC
TRBV2	TRBJ1-2	.	many	CASNDSLSQWVGYTF	TGTGCCAGCAATGACAGCCTCTCCCAATGGGTAGGCTACACCTTC
TRBV11-2	TRBJ2-3	TRBD2	few	CASSFLGGTSGDTQYF	TGTGCCAGCAGCTTCCTAGGCGGGACTAGCGGAGATACGCAGTATTTT
TRBV27	TRBJ2-1	.	few	CASSQVGGEQFF	TGTGCCAGCAGTCAGGTGGGAGGTGAGCAGTTCTTC
TRBV25-1	TRBJ1-2	TRBD1	.	CASSVGTAGYGYTF	TGTGCCAGCAGTGTAGGGACAGCAGGCTATGGCTACACCTTC
TRBV11-2	TRBJ2-5	TRBD1	.	CASSLSGQQETQYF	TGTGCCAGCAGCCTCTCGGGACAGCAAGAGACCCAGTACTTC
TRBV7-3	TRBJ2-4	TRBD2	.	CASSLTAGGRNIQYF	TGTGCCAGCAGCTTAACAGCGGGAGGTAGAAACATTCAGTACTTC
TRBV7-6	TRBJ2-1	TRBD2	.	CASSLEGAGGPQQFF	TGTGCCAGCAGCTTAGAAGGAGCGGGAGGCCCTCAGCAGTTCTTC
TRBV19	TRBJ1-2	.	.	CASTPGGPLYGYTF	TGTGCCAGTACTCCGGGGGGTCCCCTGTATGGCTACACCTTC
TRBV9	TRBJ2-1	TRBD2	.	CASSVDGGSSYNEQFF	TGTGCCAGCAGCGTAGACGGGGGGAGCTCCTACAATGAGCAGTTCTTC